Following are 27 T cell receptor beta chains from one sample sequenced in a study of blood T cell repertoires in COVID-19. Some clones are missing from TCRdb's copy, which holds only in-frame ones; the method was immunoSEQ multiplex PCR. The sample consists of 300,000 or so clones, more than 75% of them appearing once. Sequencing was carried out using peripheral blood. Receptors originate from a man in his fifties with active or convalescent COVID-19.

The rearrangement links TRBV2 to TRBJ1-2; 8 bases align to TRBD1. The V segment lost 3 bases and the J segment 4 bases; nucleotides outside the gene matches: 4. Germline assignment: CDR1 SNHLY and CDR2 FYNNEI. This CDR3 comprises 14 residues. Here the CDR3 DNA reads TGTGCCAGCAGTGAGCAGGGGGCTAGCTATGGCTACACCTTC. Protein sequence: CASSEQGASYGYTF. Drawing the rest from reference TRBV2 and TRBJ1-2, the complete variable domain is EPEVTQTPSHQVTQMGQEVILRCVPISNHLYFYWYRQILGQKVEFLVSFYNNEISEKSEIFDDQFSVERPDGSNFTLKIRSTKLEDSAMYFCASSEQGASYGYTFGSGTRLTVV.

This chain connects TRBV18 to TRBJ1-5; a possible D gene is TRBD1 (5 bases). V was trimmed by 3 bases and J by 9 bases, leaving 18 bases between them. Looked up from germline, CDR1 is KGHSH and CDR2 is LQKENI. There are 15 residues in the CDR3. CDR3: CASSPDQGLSGPQHF. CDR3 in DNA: TGTGCCAGCTCACCGGATCAGGGTTTATCTGGGCCCCAGCATTTT. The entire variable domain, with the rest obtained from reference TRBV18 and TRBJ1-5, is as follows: NAGVMQNPRHLVRRRGQEARLRCSPMKGHSHVYWYRQLPEEGLKFMVYLQKENIIDESGMPKERFSAEFPKEGPSILRIQQVVRGDSAAYFCASSPDQGLSGPQHFGDGTRLSIL.

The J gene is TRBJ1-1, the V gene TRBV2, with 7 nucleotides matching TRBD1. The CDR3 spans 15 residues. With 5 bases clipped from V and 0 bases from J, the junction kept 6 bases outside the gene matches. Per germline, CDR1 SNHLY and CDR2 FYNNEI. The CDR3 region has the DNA TGTGCCAGCAGTCCCCGACAGGGCGTGAACACTGAAGCTTTCTTT. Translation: CASSPRQGVNTEAFF.

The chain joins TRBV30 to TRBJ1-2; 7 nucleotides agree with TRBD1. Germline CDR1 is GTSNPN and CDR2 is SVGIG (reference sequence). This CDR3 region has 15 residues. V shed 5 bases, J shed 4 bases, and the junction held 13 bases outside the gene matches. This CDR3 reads CAWGELFGTAYGYTF. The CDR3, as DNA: TGTGCCTGGGGAGAATTATTCGGGACAGCCTATGGCTACACCTTC.

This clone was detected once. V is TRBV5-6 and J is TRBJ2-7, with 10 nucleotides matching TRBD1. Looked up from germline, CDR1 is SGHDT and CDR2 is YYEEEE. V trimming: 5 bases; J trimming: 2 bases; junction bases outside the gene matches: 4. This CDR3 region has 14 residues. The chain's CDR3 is CASSSGTGAYEQYF. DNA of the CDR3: TGTGCCAGCAGTTCCGGGACAGGGGCCTACGAGCAGTACTTC.

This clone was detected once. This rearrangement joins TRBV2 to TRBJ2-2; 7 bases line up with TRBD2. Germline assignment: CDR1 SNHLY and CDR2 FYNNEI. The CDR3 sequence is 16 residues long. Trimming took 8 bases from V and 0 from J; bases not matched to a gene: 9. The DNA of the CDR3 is TGTGCCAGCCGTTGGCGGGGGACTCCGAACACCGGGGAGCTGTTTTTT. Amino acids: CASRWRGTPNTGELFF. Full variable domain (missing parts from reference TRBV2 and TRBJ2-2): EPEVTQTPSHQVTQMGQEVILRCVPISNHLYFYWYRQILGQKVEFLVSFYNNEISEKSEIFDDQFSVERPDGSNFTLKIRSTKLEDSAMYFCASRWRGTPNTGELFFGEGSRLTVL.

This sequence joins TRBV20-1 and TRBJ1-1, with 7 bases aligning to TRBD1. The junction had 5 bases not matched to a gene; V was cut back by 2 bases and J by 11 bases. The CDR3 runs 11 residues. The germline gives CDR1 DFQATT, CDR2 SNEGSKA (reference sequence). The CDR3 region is CSARTRGDAFF. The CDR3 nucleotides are TGCAGTGCTAGAACCAGGGGGGACGCTTTCTTT.

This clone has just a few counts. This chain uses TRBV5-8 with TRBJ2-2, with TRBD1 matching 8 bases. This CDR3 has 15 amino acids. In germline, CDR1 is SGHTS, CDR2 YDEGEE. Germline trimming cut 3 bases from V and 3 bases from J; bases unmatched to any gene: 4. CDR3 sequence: CASSYRGFYTGELFF. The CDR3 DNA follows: TGTGCCAGCAGCTACAGGGGGTTCTACACCGGGGAGCTGTTTTTT.

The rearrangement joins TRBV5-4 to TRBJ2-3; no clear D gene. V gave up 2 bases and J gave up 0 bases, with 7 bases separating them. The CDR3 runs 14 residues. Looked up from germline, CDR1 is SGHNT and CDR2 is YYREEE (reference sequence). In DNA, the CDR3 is TGTGCCAGCAGCTTCGAGGTTAGCACAGATACGCAGTATTTT. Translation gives CASSFEVSTDTQYF.

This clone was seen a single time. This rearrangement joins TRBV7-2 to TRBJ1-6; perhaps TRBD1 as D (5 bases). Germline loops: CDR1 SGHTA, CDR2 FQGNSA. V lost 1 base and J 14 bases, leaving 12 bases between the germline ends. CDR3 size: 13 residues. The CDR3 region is CASSLDFQGALHF. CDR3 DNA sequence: TGTGCCAGCAGCTTAGACTTTCAAGGGGCCCTCCACTTT.

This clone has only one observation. The CDR3 is CASSRQVISYEQYF. The CDR3 nucleotides read TGTGCCAGCAGTAGACAGGTTATCTCCTACGAGCAGTACTTC. The V gene is TRBV27, the J gene TRBJ2-7; D may be TRBD1 (6 bases). The CDR3 is made up of 14 amino acids. Germline loops: CDR1 MNHEY, CDR2 SMNVEV (reference sequence). Trimming shortened V by 5 bases and J by 0 bases, and 11 bases separated the two germline ends.

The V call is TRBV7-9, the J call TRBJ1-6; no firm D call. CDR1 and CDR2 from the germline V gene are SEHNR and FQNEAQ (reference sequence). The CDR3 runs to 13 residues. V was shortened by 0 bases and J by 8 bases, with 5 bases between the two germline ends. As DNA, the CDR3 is TGTGCCAGCAGCTTAGCGCGGGATTCACCCCTCCACTTT. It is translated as CASSLARDSPLHF.

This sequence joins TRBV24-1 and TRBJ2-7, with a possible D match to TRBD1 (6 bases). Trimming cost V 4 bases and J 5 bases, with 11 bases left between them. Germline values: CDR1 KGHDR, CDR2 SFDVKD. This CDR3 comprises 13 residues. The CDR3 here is CATSETGINEQYF. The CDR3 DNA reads TGTGCCACCAGTGAAACAGGGATCAACGAGCAGTACTTC.

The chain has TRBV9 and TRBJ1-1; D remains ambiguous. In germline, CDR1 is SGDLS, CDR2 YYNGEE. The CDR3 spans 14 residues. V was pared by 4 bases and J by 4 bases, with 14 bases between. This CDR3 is CASSFGVTSTEAFF. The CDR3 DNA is TGTGCCAGCAGCTTCGGAGTCACCTCCACTGAAGCTTTCTTT.

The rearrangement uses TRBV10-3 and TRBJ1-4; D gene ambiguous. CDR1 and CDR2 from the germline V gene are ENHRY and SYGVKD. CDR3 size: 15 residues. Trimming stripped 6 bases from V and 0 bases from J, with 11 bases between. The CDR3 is CAISESFATNEKLFF. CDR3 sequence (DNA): TGTGCCATCAGCGAGAGCTTTGCAACTAATGAAAAACTGTTTTTT.

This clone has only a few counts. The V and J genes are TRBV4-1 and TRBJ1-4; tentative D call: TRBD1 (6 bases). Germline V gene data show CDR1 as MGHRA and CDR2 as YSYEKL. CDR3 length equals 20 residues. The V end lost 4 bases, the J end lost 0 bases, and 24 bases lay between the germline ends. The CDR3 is CASSRGWVTTRGPTNEKLFF. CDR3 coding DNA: TGCGCCAGCAGCCGGGGCTGGGTAACGACGCGGGGGCCAACTAATGAAAAACTGTTTTTT.

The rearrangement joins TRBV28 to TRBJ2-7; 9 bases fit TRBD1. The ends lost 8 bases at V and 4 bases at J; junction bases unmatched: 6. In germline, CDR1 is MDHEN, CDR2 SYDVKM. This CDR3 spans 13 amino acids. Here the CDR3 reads CASRGQGLYEQYF. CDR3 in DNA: TGTGCCAGCCGTGGACAGGGGTTATACGAGCAGTACTTC.

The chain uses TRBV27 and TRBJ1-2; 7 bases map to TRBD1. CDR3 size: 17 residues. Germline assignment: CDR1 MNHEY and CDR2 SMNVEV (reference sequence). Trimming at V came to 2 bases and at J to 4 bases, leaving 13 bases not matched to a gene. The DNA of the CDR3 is TGTGCCAGCAGTTTAACTGCCTCCAAGGGACAGTTCTATGGCTACACCTTC. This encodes CASSLTASKGQFYGYTF.

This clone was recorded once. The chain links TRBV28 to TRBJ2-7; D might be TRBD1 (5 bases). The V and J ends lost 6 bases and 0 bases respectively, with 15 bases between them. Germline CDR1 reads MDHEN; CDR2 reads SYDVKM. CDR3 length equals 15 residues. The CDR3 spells CASSLTVPSSYEQYF. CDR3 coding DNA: TGTGCCAGCAGCTTGACAGTGCCGAGCTCCTACGAGCAGTACTTC. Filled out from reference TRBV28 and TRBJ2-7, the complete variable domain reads DVKVTQSSRYLVKRTGEKVFLECVQDMDHENMFWYRQDPGLGLRLIYFSYDVKMKEKGDIPEGYSVSREKKERFSLILESASTNQTSMYLCASSLTVPSSYEQYFGPGTRLTVT.

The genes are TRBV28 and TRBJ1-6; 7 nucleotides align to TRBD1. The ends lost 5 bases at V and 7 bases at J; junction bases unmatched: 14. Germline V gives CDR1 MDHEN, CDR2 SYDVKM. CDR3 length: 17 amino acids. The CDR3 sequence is CASSPAGGGSGNSPLHF. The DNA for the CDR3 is TGTGCCAGCAGTCCGGCAGGGGGAGGTTCGGGGAATTCACCCCTCCACTTT.

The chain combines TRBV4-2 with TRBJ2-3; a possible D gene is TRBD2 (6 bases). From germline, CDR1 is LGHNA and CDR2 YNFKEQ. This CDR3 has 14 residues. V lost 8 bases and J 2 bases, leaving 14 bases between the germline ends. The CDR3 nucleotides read TGTGCCAGCCGCACGGGGGTGAACACAGATACGCAGTATTTT. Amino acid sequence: CASRTGVNTDTQYF.

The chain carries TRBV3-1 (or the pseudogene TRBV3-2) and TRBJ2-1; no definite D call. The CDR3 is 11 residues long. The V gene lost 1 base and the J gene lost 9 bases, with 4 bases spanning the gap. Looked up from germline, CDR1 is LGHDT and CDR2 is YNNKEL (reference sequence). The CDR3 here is CASSQVGEQFF. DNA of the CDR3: TGTGCCAGCAGCCAAGTCGGTGAGCAGTTCTTC.

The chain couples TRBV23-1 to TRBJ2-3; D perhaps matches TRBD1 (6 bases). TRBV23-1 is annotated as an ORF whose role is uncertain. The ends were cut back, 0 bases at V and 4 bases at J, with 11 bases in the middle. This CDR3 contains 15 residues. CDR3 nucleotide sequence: TGCGCCAGCAGTCAATCGATGGGGGCCGCAGATACGCAGTATTTT. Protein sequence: CASSQSMGAADTQYF.

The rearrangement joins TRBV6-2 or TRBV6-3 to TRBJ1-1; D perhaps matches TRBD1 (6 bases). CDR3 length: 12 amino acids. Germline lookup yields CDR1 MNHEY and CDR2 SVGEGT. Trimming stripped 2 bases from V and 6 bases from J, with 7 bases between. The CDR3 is CASSYNRAEAFF. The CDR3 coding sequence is TGTGCCAGCAGTTACAACAGGGCTGAAGCTTTCTTT.

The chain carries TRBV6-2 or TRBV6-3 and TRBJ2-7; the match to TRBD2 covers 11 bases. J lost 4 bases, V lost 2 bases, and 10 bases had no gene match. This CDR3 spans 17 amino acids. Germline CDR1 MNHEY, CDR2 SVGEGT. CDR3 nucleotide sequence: TGTGCCAGCAGTTACCCTGTTAGCGGGAGGGCCTCATACGAGCAGTACTTC. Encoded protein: CASSYPVSGRASYEQYF.

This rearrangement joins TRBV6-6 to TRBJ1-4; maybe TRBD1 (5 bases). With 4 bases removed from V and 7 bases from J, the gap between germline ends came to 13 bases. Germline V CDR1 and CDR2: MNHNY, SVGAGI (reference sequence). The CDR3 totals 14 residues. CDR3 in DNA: TGTGCCAGCAGTTTACGACGGGGGTTTGAAAAACTGTTTTTT. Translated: CASSLRRGFEKLFF.

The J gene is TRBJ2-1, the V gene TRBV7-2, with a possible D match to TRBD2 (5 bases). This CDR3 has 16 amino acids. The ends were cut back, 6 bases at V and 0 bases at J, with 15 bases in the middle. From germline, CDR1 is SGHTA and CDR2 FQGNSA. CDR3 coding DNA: TGTGCCAGCAGATCGGACTCCTGGAGCTCCTACAATGAGCAGTTCTTC. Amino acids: CASRSDSWSSYNEQFF.